Presented here are 21 T cell receptor beta chains from one specimen sequenced in a study of CD8 T cells in ankylosing spondylitis. MiXCR, applied by TCRdb to the 5' RACE reads, yields one record per CDR3 protein. The table records approximately 180,000 distinct CDR3 sequences, roughly 18% of them present only once. The sample consisted of blood, either unsorted or a sorted T cell fraction (not recorded which). The receptors were sampled from a male donor aged 10-35 years with ankylosing spondylitis or in good health (not recorded which).

In this sample, this clonotype turned up a few times. This chain links TRBV6-1 with TRBJ2-1, with a weak D call TRBD2 (5 bases). Trimming cost V 7 bases and J 0 bases, with 13 bases left between them. Germline V gene data show CDR1 as MNHNS and CDR2 as SASEGT. The CDR3 is 15 residues long. The CDR3 DNA follows: TGTGCCAGCACCGCGGGTGAATACTCCTACAATGAGCAGTTCTTC. It specifies CASTAGEYSYNEQFF.

The table lists this clonotype with many counts. The chain couples TRBV12-3 or TRBV12-4 to TRBJ2-6; 10 nucleotides line up with TRBD1. The V segment lost 6 bases and the J segment 2 bases; nucleotides outside the gene matches: 7. CDR3 length: 17 amino acids. CDR3 residues: CASSPGQGIAGANVLTF. Written as DNA, the CDR3 is TGTGCCAGCAGCCCGGGACAGGGGATTGCTGGGGCCAACGTCCTGACTTTC.

In this sample, this clonotype turned up many times. CDR3: CASSLRRGTSQETQYF. The CDR3 coding sequence is TGCGCCAGCAGCTTGCGGCGGGGGACCTCCCAAGAGACCCAGTACTTC. The chain carries TRBV5-1 and TRBJ2-5, with 7 positions matching TRBD2. CDR1 and CDR2 from the germline V gene are SGHRS and YFSETQ. The junction had 7 bases not matched to a gene; V was cut back by 1 base and J by 1 base. This CDR3 spans 16 amino acids.

This clonotype appeared a few times. The chain combines TRBV11-2 with TRBJ2-5; D uncertain. Germline CDR1 reads SGHAT; CDR2 reads FQNNGV. The CDR3 consists of 10 residues. V was trimmed by 9 bases and J by 1 base, leaving 3 bases between them. The CDR3 reads CASGQETQYF. For the CDR3, the DNA is TGTGCCAGTGGCCAAGAGACCCAGTACTTC. Full variable domain (outside the CDR3, taken from reference TRBV11-2 and TRBJ2-5): EAGVAQSPRYKIIEKRQSVAFWCNPISGHATLYWYQQILGQGPKLLIQFQNNGVVDDSQLPKDRFSAERLKGVDSTLKIQPAKLEDSAVYLCASGQETQYFGPGTRLLVL.

This clonotype appeared many times. The genes are TRBV20-1 and TRBJ2-1, with 13 bases lining up with TRBD2. Germline CDR1 DFQATT, CDR2 SNEGSKA (reference sequence). The CDR3 length is 14 residues. Trimming removed 6 bases from V and 8 bases from J; junction bases left unmatched: 7. The CDR3 bases are TGCAGTGCAGAACTAGCGGGAGGGCGCGATGAGCAGTTCTTC. Its protein product is CSAELAGGRDEQFF.

This clonotype was observed many times. The rearrangement joins TRBV5-1 to TRBJ2-5; 12 bases align to TRBD2. Germline values: CDR1 SGHRS, CDR2 YFSETQ. Trimming took 4 bases from V and 5 from J; bases not matched to a gene: 9. The CDR3 sequence is 16 residues long. The CDR3 loop is CASSPETSGSGETQYF. CDR3 sequence (DNA): TGCGCCAGCAGCCCGGAGACTAGCGGGAGTGGGGAGACCCAGTACTTC.

The table lists this clonotype with many counts. The chain joins TRBV11-2 to TRBJ1-6; 7 positions match TRBD1. With V trimmed by 4 bases and J by 15 bases, 3 bases remained unmatched. Germline V CDR1 and CDR2: SGHAT, FQNNGV. The CDR3 length is 11 residues. As DNA, the CDR3 is TGTGCCAGCAGCTCGTACAGGGGCCTCCACTTT. Protein: CASSSYRGLHF.

This clonotype showed up many times. The V gene is TRBV11-2, the J gene TRBJ1-4, with TRBD1 as a possible D gene (5 bases). The CDR3 has 16 amino acids. Germline assignment: CDR1 SGHAT and CDR2 FQNNGV. V was trimmed by 4 bases and J by 8 bases, leaving 20 bases between them. CDR3: CASSSIRVAGWEKLFF. The CDR3 nucleotides read TGTGCCAGCAGCTCGATCCGGGTCGCAGGGTGGGAAAAACTGTTTTTT.

This clonotype appeared many times. CDR3 sequence: CSASTGAFNQPQHF. The CDR3 DNA reads TGCAGTGCCTCGACAGGGGCATTCAATCAGCCCCAGCATTTT. The V gene is TRBV20-1, the J gene TRBJ1-5; 8 bases are shared with TRBD1. Germline lookup yields CDR1 DFQATT and CDR2 SNEGSKA (reference sequence). This CDR3 has 14 residues. V dropped 6 bases and J dropped 3; count of bases not matched to a gene: 7.

This clonotype was picked up many times. The gene calls are TRBV6-4 and TRBJ2-7; maybe TRBD1 (6 bases). CDR1 and CDR2 (germline): MRHNA, SNTAGT. The V end lost 11 bases, the J end lost 6 bases, and 32 bases lay between the germline ends. The CDR3 sequence is 17 residues long. The CDR3 coding sequence is TGTGCCTACCCGGGCCCATTCCCGGACAGCCCTATGGGCGAGCAGTACGTC. Amino acid sequence: CAYPGPFPDSPMGEQYV.

The gene calls are TRBV6-5 and TRBJ2-2; TRBD1 is a possible D gene (6 bases). Per the germline V gene, CDR1 is MNHEY and CDR2 is SVGAGI. The V end was cut by 11 bases, the J end by 7 bases, with 14 bases between. CDR3 length: 12 amino acids. The CDR3 DNA follows: TGTGCCGCTCAGGGGCTTATCGGGGAGCTGTTTTTT. As protein: CAAQGLIGELFF.

Ten or more counts support this clonotype. The rearrangement links TRBV27 to TRBJ2-1, with 9 positions matching TRBD2. J lost 4 bases, V lost 1 base, and 5 bases had no gene match. Germline CDR1 reads MNHEY; CDR2 reads SMNVEV (reference sequence). The CDR3 loop spans 16 amino acids. The chain's CDR3 is CASSLLREGGYNEQFF. For the CDR3, the DNA is TGTGCCAGCAGTTTATTGCGGGAGGGTGGGTACAATGAGCAGTTCTTC.

J is TRBJ2-1 and V is TRBV9; no clear D gene. The CDR3 loop spans 18 amino acids. Trimming removed 3 bases at V and 4 bases at J, with 23 bases between. The germline V gene has CDR1 SGDLS and CDR2 YYNGEE. In nucleotides, the CDR3 is TGTGCCAGCAGCGACCCCAGTGAGAGTAGCAGGAATTACAATGAGCAGTTCTTC. Translation: CASSDPSESSRNYNEQFF.

The gene calls are TRBV18 and TRBJ2-1, with 8 bases lining up with TRBD2. V was pared by 2 bases and J by 5 bases, with 5 bases of the junction left unmatched. Germline assignment: CDR1 KGHSH and CDR2 LQKENI. This CDR3 region has 15 residues. The DNA for the CDR3 is TGTGCCAGCTCACCAGTAGCGGGAACGCACAATGAGCAGTTCTTC. Protein product: CASSPVAGTHNEQFF.

This clonotype was seen many times. This chain uses TRBV24-1 with TRBJ2-1; 8 positions match TRBD2. CDR1 is KGHDR, CDR2 SFDVKD, per germline. This CDR3 comprises 15 residues. Trimming removed 4 bases from V and 6 bases from J; junction bases left unmatched: 7. The CDR3 sequence is CATSEAGTRLNEQFF. The CDR3 DNA reads TGTGCCACCAGTGAAGCCGGGACTAGGCTCAATGAGCAGTTCTTC.

This clonotype was seen only a few times. The V gene is TRBV11-3, the J gene TRBJ2-7, with TRBD1 matching 9 bases. The CDR3 has 17 amino acids. Trimming cost V 5 bases and J 2 bases; bases outside gene matches: 13. Germline loops: CDR1 SGHNT, CDR2 YENEEA. CDR3 coding DNA: TGTGCCAGCAGCAACCCCCGATCCGGGACAGGGCCCTACGAGCAGTACGTC. Amino acids: CASSNPRSGTGPYEQYV.

The chain carries TRBV6-1 and TRBJ1-6, with 9 bases fitting TRBD1. Trimming cost V 7 bases and J 7 bases; bases outside gene matches: 8. There are 15 residues in the CDR3. Germline V gene lookup returns CDR1 MNHNS and CDR2 SASEGT. This CDR3 is CASIWTGEVNSPLHF. The CDR3 region has the DNA TGTGCCAGCATCTGGACAGGGGAGGTAAATTCACCCCTCCACTTT.

Many counts were recorded for this clonotype. This chain joins TRBV5-1 and TRBJ2-2; TRBD2 is a possible D gene (5 bases). Germline assignment: CDR1 SGHRS and CDR2 YFSETQ. The CDR3 loop spans 15 amino acids. Trimming left V 3 bases short and J 0 bases short, with 9 bases between. The CDR3 coding sequence is TGCGCCAGCAGCTGGCGCGGGTCGAACACCGGGGAGCTGTTTTTT. Translated: CASSWRGSNTGELFF.

This clonotype was detected ten times or more. DNA for the CDR3: TGTGCCAGCAGCTTAAAGGCGACGGTGTTGTCTGGGGCCAACGTCCTGACTTTC. Amino acid sequence: CASSLKATVLSGANVLTF. V is TRBV7-2 and J is TRBJ2-6, with unresolved D. With 2 bases removed from V and 1 base from J, the gap between germline ends came to 15 bases. Germline CDR1 reads SGHTA; CDR2 reads FQGNSA. This CDR3 spans 18 amino acids.

Ten or more counts support this clonotype. The V call is TRBV5-1, the J call TRBJ2-2; 9 nucleotides match TRBD1. Germline values: CDR1 SGHRS, CDR2 YFSETQ. The CDR3 has 15 amino acids. Trimming removed 3 bases from V and 5 bases from J; junction bases left unmatched: 5. The CDR3 loop is CASSSQGAGTGELFF. CDR3 in DNA: TGCGCCAGCAGCTCACAGGGGGCAGGGACCGGGGAGCTGTTTTTT.

In this sample, this clonotype turned up many times. V and J are TRBV20-1 and TRBJ2-2; TRBD2 aligns across 13 bases. The CDR3 runs 17 residues. V lost 1 base and J lost 7; bases outside the gene matches: 9. Germline V gene sequence: CDR1 DFQATT, CDR2 SNEGSKA (reference sequence). The CDR3 loop reads CSARGGWTSGSVGELFF. CDR3 DNA: TGCAGTGCTAGAGGAGGGTGGACTAGCGGGAGCGTCGGGGAGCTGTTTTTT.